These 7 T cell receptor beta chains were sequenced from one sample in a study of graft-versus-host responses after intestinal transplantation. Co-plating was performed using roughly 200,000 CFSE-labeled responder cells and roughly 200,000 irradiated, violet-dye-labeled stimulator cells. Generated by immunoSEQ multiplex PCR, the TCRdb table keeps only in-frame clones and is missing some. This table has 20,000 to 25,000 clones, 30% to 40% appearing once. Here the sequenced sample was alloreactive CD8+ T cells from a mixed lymphocyte reaction culture, taken before intestinal transplant. Subset denoted: CFSE-low proliferating T cells sorted from roughly 6-day pre-transplant mixed lymphocyte reaction (GvH or HvG direction). These receptors were collected from a human patient who received an intestinal transplant.

In the case of this clone: The junction departs from germline at one end; a sequencing error may be responsible. The chain uses TRBV5-1 and TRBJ2-7; D not resolved. Per the germline V gene, CDR1 is SGHRS and CDR2 is YFSETQ. The CDR3 contains 12 residues. CDR3 nucleotide sequence: TGTGCCAGCAGCTTAGTTGAGTTCGAGCAGTACTTC. This sequence encodes CASSLVEFEQYF. The full variable domain, completed using reference TRBV5-1 and TRBJ2-7, is KAGVTQTPRYLIKTRGQQVTLSCSPISGHRSVSWYQQTPGQGLQFLFEYFSETQRNKGNFPGRFSGRQFSNSRSEMNVSTLELGDSALYLCASSLVEFEQYFGPGTRLTVT.

The J gene is TRBJ1-1, the V gene TRBV13; no reliable D call. Germline loops: CDR1 PRHDT, CDR2 FYEKMQ (reference sequence). The CDR3 is 15 residues long. V was shortened by 0 bases and J by 7 bases, with 15 bases between the two germline ends. CDR3 protein: CASSLGVSSKSEAFF. In nucleotides, the CDR3 is TGTGCCAGCAGCTTAGGCGTTTCAAGCAAGAGTGAAGCTTTCTTT.

In DNA, the CDR3 is TGCGCCAGCAGCCAATTGGACACGGAGTATGGCTACACCTTC. As protein: CASSQLDTEYGYTF. The rearrangement uses TRBV4-1 and TRBJ1-2, with D perhaps matching TRBD1 (5 bases). This CDR3 has 14 residues. Looked up from germline, CDR1 is MGHRA and CDR2 is YSYEKL. Trimming removed 2 bases from V and 5 bases from J, with 12 bases in between.

The chain uses TRBV7-6 and TRBJ2-2; D not certain. The CDR3 sequence is 15 residues long. Per germline, CDR1 SGHVS and CDR2 FNYEAQ. The V end lost 5 bases, the J end lost 2 bases, and 12 bases lay between the germline ends. CDR3 amino acids: CASSLLDRNTGELFF. CDR3 sequence (DNA): TGTGCCAGCAGCCTCCTGGACCGCAACACCGGGGAGCTGTTTTTT.

The chain uses TRBV5-2 and TRBJ1-2. TRBV5-2 is a listed pseudogene. The CDR3 runs 17 residues. Written as DNA, the CDR3 is TGTGCCAGCAATATTAGAGGAGGAGTACGAAAGACCTATGGCTACACCTTC. As protein: CASNIRGGVRKTYGYTF.

This clone was observed a handful of times. V usage is TRBV4-1 and J usage is TRBJ1-2; 9 bases are shared with TRBD1. CDR3 length: 15 amino acids. The V and J ends lost 3 bases and 1 base, in that order; junction bases with no gene match: 3. The germline CDR1 and CDR2 sequences are MGHRA and YSYEKL. The CDR3 nucleotides read TGCGCCAGCAGCCATAGGACAGGGGTTAACTATGGCTACACCTTC. The encoded protein is CASSHRTGVNYGYTF.

This clone was observed a handful of times. This rearrangement joins TRBV5-1 to TRBJ2-7; TRBD1 aligns across 9 bases. This CDR3 spans 14 amino acids. V trimming: 8 bases; J trimming: 5 bases; junction bases outside the gene matches: 11. CDR1 and CDR2 (germline): SGHRS, YFSETQ. CDR3 sequence reads: CASGPGQGLNEQYF. Here the CDR3 DNA reads TGCGCCAGTGGACCGGGACAGGGCCTCAACGAGCAGTACTTC. The full variable domain, in which reference TRBV5-1 and TRBJ2-7 provide the parts outside the CDR3, is KAGVTQTPRYLIKTRGQQVTLSCSPISGHRSVSWYQQTPGQGLQFLFEYFSETQRNKGNFPGRFSGRQFSNSRSEMNVSTLELGDSALYLCASGPGQGLNEQYFGPGTRLTVT.